The clone carrying this T cell receptor beta chain was recorded a few times. Its antigen is as yet unknown. TCRdb recomputed calls from the 5' RACE reads with MiXCR, one row per CDR3 protein. The sample yields approximately 510,000 distinct CDR3 sequences, 21% seen once. This sample stems from a study of T cells after yellow fever vaccination. Findings of the study overall: Most clones from primary vaccination resurfaced after the booster (roughly 96% CD4, less than 90% CD8). Just a small share of clonotypes turned up in the CD4 compartment as well as the CD8 compartment.

Trimming removed 6 bases at V and 9 bases at J, with 10 bases between. This CDR3 contains 11 residues. Per germline, CDR1 MNHEY and CDR2 SVGAGI. The chain is built from TRBV6-5 and TRBJ2-3, with no clear D. This TCR was recovered from a man younger than 35 who received the YFV17D yellow fever vaccine. The sample here was PBMCs, taken roughly 20 days after the first yellow fever vaccination. The CDR3 here is CASRSDRTQYF. The CDR3 nucleotides read TGTGCCAGCAGATCCGACCGGACGCAGTATTTT.